Shown below are 12 T cell receptor beta chains from a single sample sequenced in a study of T cells after yellow fever vaccination. TCRdb ran MiXCR on the 5' RACE reads and lists one entry per CDR3 protein. The sample records around 500,000 distinct CDR3 sequences, roughly 22% being singletons. The sequencing used PBMCs, collected about 21 days after the first yellow fever vaccination. All receptors derive from a man between 18 and 29 years old who received the YFV17D yellow fever vaccine.

This clonotype has more than one count but fewer than ten. The chain links TRBV30 to TRBJ1-2; D is ambiguous. Between the trimmed V and J ends, which lost 3 bases and 4 bases, there was a span of 12 bases. Germline CDR1 and CDR2: GTSNPN and SVGIG (reference sequence). The CDR3 sequence is 13 residues long. The CDR3: CAWSNLEGYGYTF. CDR3 coding DNA: TGTGCCTGGAGCAATTTGGAGGGCTATGGCTACACCTTC.

This clonotype occurred many times. V gene TRBV5-1 combines with J gene TRBJ2-3; TRBD1 matches at 7 bases. The V segment lost 4 bases and the J segment 1 base; nucleotides outside the gene matches: 3. The CDR3 has 14 amino acids. CDR1 and CDR2 (germline): SGHRS, YFSETQ. The CDR3: CASSGGQGTDTQYF. CDR3 nucleotides: TGCGCCAGCAGCGGAGGACAGGGCACAGATACGCAGTATTTT.

This clonotype has a handful of counts. The chain employs TRBV7-3 and TRBJ2-1; 9 bases fit TRBD2. In germline, CDR1 is SGHTA, CDR2 FQGTGA. The CDR3 has 18 residues. V shed 1 base and J 4 bases; nucleotides not matched to a gene: 11. The CDR3 sequence: CASSLNPPGRGGYNEQFF. CDR3 DNA: TGTGCCAGCAGCTTAAACCCCCCTGGGCGGGGGGGATACAATGAGCAGTTCTTC.

This clonotype has only one observation. V gene TRBV5-5 combines with J gene TRBJ2-1; 8 nucleotides match TRBD2. CDR3 size: 15 residues. The germline CDR1 and CDR2 sequences are SGHKS and YYEKEE (reference sequence). J gave up 6 bases and V 0 bases, and 5 bases lay outside the gene matches. CDR3 DNA sequence: TGTGCCAGCAGCTTGGATTCACTAGCGGTCAATGAGCAGTTCTTC. It yields the protein CASSLDSLAVNEQFF.

This clonotype was seen only a few times. This chain joins TRBV4-1 and TRBJ1-1, with D perhaps matching TRBD1 (5 bases). This CDR3 is 16 amino acids long. Germline loops: CDR1 MGHRA, CDR2 YSYEKL. V was pared by 1 base and J by 6 bases, with 18 bases between. CDR3 nucleotide sequence: TGCGCCAGCAGCCAAGCCCGGGGGGAGGGGATATCTGAAGCTTTCTTT. This gives the protein CASSQARGEGISEAFF.

The V and J genes are TRBV10-3 and TRBJ2-2, with TRBD1 as a possible D gene (6 bases). CDR1 ENHRY and CDR2 SYGVKD come from the germline V gene. Trimming took 2 bases from V and 0 from J, leaving 10 bases between them. This CDR3 contains 16 residues. CDR3 coding DNA: TGTGCCATCAGTGAGGCCAGGGGCACGAACACCGGGGAGCTGTTTTTT. It encodes CAISEARGTNTGELFF.

A few counts support this clonotype. The V call is TRBV6-1, the J call TRBJ2-7, with D hard to call. The CDR3 has 11 amino acids. In germline, CDR1 is MNHNS, CDR2 SASEGT. Trimming stripped 10 bases from V and 0 bases from J, with 7 bases between. The CDR3 nucleotides are TGTGCCACCGTAAGCTCCTACGAGCAGTACGTC. This gives the protein CATVSSYEQYV.

Here the CDR3 DNA reads TGCGCCAGCAGCTTGTCGGCGTTGCGGGGTCGAAAACTGTTTTTT. It encodes CASSLSALRGRKLFF. The genes are TRBV5-1 and TRBJ1-4; D not certain. The V gene lost 1 base and the J gene lost 10 bases, with 17 bases spanning the gap. CDR1 is SGHRS and CDR2 is YFSETQ in the germline V gene. This CDR3 spans 15 amino acids.

This clonotype came up a few times. The V gene is TRBV4-1, the J gene TRBJ1-1; the D gene is possibly TRBD1 (5 bases). The V gene's germline CDR1 is MGHRA and CDR2 YSYEKL. The V gene lost 0 bases and the J gene lost 7 bases, with 9 bases spanning the gap. The CDR3 contains 13 residues. The CDR3 reads CASSQEWGFEAFF. The CDR3 DNA reads as TGCGCCAGCAGCCAAGAGTGGGGCTTTGAAGCTTTCTTT.

This clonotype was detected a few times. V is TRBV5-4 and J is TRBJ1-1; no definite D call. The CDR3 is 14 residues long. Germline V gives CDR1 SGHNT, CDR2 YYREEE (reference sequence). Trimming took 1 base from V and 3 from J, leaving 10 bases between them. Written as DNA, the CDR3 is TGTGCCAGCAGCTTGAGTAAAGGGTACACTGAAGCTTTCTTT. Residues: CASSLSKGYTEAFF.

This clonotype was observed many times. The genes are TRBV19 and TRBJ2-3; the D gene is possibly TRBD1 (6 bases). This CDR3 is built from 14 residues. CDR1 and CDR2 (germline): LNHDA, SQIVND (reference sequence). The germline V and J ends were trimmed by 5 bases and 2 bases, with 11 bases remaining between them. The CDR3 region is CASSLGQPTDTQYF. The CDR3 bases are TGTGCCAGTAGTCTTGGACAGCCCACAGATACGCAGTATTTT.

This rearrangement joins TRBV12-3 or TRBV12-4 to TRBJ1-6, with D possibly TRBD1 on 5 matching bases. V shed 3 bases and J shed 9 bases, with 18 bases lying between them. The CDR3 runs 16 residues. CDR3 residues: CASSFGWAGIGSPLHF. CDR3 DNA sequence: TGTGCCAGCAGTTTCGGATGGGCAGGGATTGGTTCACCCCTCCACTTT.